This T cell receptor beta chain was sequenced in a study of blood T cell repertoires in COVID-19. The overall study: Sites across the United States, Italy and Spain contributed samples from acute and convalescent COVID-19. T cells, B-cell-depleted T cells, or PBMCs supplied cDNA or gDNA.

J gave up 3 bases and V 3 bases, and 1 base lay outside the gene matches. Germline V CDR1 and CDR2: LNHDA, SQIVND (reference sequence). This CDR3 contains 13 residues. Authors' methods: Reference gene primer amplification in the assay estimated nucleated cell counts. Measured with immunoSEQ multiplex PCR; TCRdb has only the in-frame clones, and not every one. The V and J calls and the clone size are those of that table, but D and trimming were determined from the DNA. The sample shows 110,000 or so clones, about 83% of them seen only once. This clone turned up a few times. The origin of this receptor is a man aged 60 to 75 with acute or convalescent COVID-19. The chain is built from TRBV19 and TRBJ2-5; 7 bases line up with TRBD2. Sequencing was performed on peripheral blood. The CDR3 coding sequence is TGTGCCAGTAGTATCGGGGGGAAAGAGACCCAGTACTTC. Translation: CASSIGGKETQYF.